Listed here are 19 T cell receptor beta chains from one sample, sequenced in a study of T-cell reconstitution after alpha-beta-depleted transplantation in children. During its preparation, the TCRbeta library received unique molecular identifiers. TCRdb re-called the PCR reads with MiXCR, one entry per CDR3 protein. The table includes 200,000 to 250,000 distinct CDR3 sequences, 9.7% detected once. Material: PBMCs from the stem cell graft donor, obtained from the stem cell graft. These receptors came from a human donor who donated a stem cell graft to a child with SCID.

This clonotype was observed many times. V and J are TRBV28 and TRBJ1-1; TRBD1 is a possible D gene (6 bases). Germline lookup yields CDR1 MDHEN and CDR2 SYDVKM. The CDR3 is 15 residues long. Between the trimmed V and J ends, which lost 5 bases and 1 base, there was a span of 14 bases. The DNA for the CDR3 is TGTGCCAGCAGTCCCGACAGGTTTTCGAACACTGAAGCTTTCTTT. Translation: CASSPDRFSNTEAFF. Together with reference TRBV28 and TRBJ1-1, the CDR3 gives the full variable domain: DVKVTQSSRYLVKRTGEKVFLECVQDMDHENMFWYRQDPGLGLRLIYFSYDVKMKEKGDIPEGYSVSREKKERFSLILESASTNQTSMYLCASSPDRFSNTEAFFGQGTRLTVV.

This clonotype was picked up a small number of times. This sequence joins TRBV11-3 and TRBJ1-2; 8 bases map to TRBD1. The V segment lost 6 bases and the J segment 8 bases; nucleotides outside the gene matches: 14. CDR1 SGHNT and CDR2 YENEEA come from the germline V gene. The CDR3 consists of 15 residues. The CDR3 reads CASRDREALLGGYTF. CDR3 DNA sequence: TGTGCCAGCAGGGACAGGGAAGCTCTCTTGGGGGGCTACACCTTC.

This clonotype was seen many times. The chain is built from TRBV6-5 and TRBJ1-4, with D possibly TRBD1 on 5 matching bases. The V gene lost 6 bases and the J gene lost 10 bases, with 18 bases spanning the gap. This CDR3 region has 14 residues. Germline V gene lookup returns CDR1 MNHEY and CDR2 SVGAGI. The CDR3: CASSHRNNDGKLFF. In DNA form, the CDR3 reads TGTGCCAGCAGCCACAGGAACAATGACGGAAAACTGTTTTTT.

This chain links TRBV4-1 with TRBJ1-2; no firm D call. The germline gives CDR1 MGHRA, CDR2 YSYEKL. V was shortened by 4 bases and J by 3 bases, with 15 bases between the two germline ends. There are 15 residues in the CDR3. CDR3 sequence reads: CASSRETGPYYGYTF. The CDR3 DNA reads as TGCGCCAGCAGCCGGGAGACCGGGCCCTACTATGGCTACACCTTC.

This clonotype was seen at least ten times. The genes are TRBV4-2 and TRBJ2-3; TRBD2 aligns across 7 bases. V lost 5 bases to trimming and J lost 5 bases; unmatched junction nucleotides: 13. The germline gives CDR1 LGHNA, CDR2 YNFKEQ. CDR3 length: 16 amino acids. The CDR3 DNA sequence: TGTGCCAGCAGCTTAGGCTTCGCGGGGGTACAAGATACGCAGTATTTT. As protein: CASSLGFAGVQDTQYF.

This clonotype was counted many times. This chain connects TRBV7-6 to TRBJ2-3; 7 bases are a match to TRBD2. CDR3 length equals 19 residues. Germline V gene data show CDR1 as SGHVS and CDR2 as FNYEAQ. With V trimmed by 2 bases and J by 2 bases, 16 bases remained unmatched. CDR3 nucleotide sequence: TGTGCCAGCAGCTTAATACGGGGGGTGCCGCTTGAACACACAGATACGCAGTATTTT. This sequence encodes CASSLIRGVPLEHTDTQYF. Together with reference TRBV7-6 and TRBJ2-3, the CDR3 gives the full variable domain: GAGVSQSPRYKVTKRGQDVALRCDPISGHVSLYWYRQALGQGPEFLTYFNYEAQQDKSGLPNDRFSAERPEGSISTLTIQRTEQRDSAMYRCASSLIRGVPLEHTDTQYFGPGTRLTVL.

At least ten counts were recorded for this clonotype. The J gene is TRBJ1-1, the V gene TRBV7-2, with 8 bases matching TRBD1. The CDR3 runs to 15 residues. V lost 5 bases to trimming and J lost 10 bases; unmatched junction nucleotides: 15. The germline gives CDR1 SGHTA, CDR2 FQGNSA. CDR3: CASSTSPGTGIRAFF. The DNA for the CDR3 is TGTGCCAGCAGCACTTCCCCCGGGACAGGAATTAGAGCTTTCTTT.

This clonotype was detected many times. The chain joins TRBV24-1 to TRBJ1-5; 10 bases agree with TRBD1. The length of the CDR3 is 17 residues. Germline V gene lookup returns CDR1 KGHDR and CDR2 SFDVKD. J gave up 3 bases and V 4 bases, and 8 bases lay outside the gene matches. This chain's CDR3 is CATSDNPGTGVNQPQHF. DNA of the CDR3: TGTGCCACCAGTGACAATCCCGGGACAGGGGTCAATCAGCCCCAGCATTTT.

Ten or more counts support this clonotype. This rearrangement joins TRBV7-6 to TRBJ1-6; D is perhaps TRBD1 (5 bases). The germline V gene encodes CDR1 SGHVS and CDR2 FNYEAQ. The CDR3 is 15 residues long. V was clipped by 1 base and J by 8 bases, with 12 bases between them. The CDR3 region has the DNA TGTGCCAGCAGCTTAGAGAGGGGAGGGTATTCACCCCTCCACTTT. Its translation: CASSLERGGYSPLHF.

This clonotype has just a few counts. The chain has TRBV20-1 and TRBJ2-5; D gene ambiguous. The CDR3 length is 13 residues. Trimming cost V 6 bases and J 5 bases, with 16 bases left between them. The germline CDR1 and CDR2 sequences are DFQATT and SNEGSKA (reference sequence). CDR3 sequence (DNA): TGCAGTGCGGTCGGTGGGTCGTGGGAGACCCAGTACTTC. It codes for CSAVGGSWETQYF.

This clonotype was recorded at least ten times. The genes are TRBV6-1 and TRBJ2-3; 14 bases map to TRBD2. The junction had 8 bases not matched to a gene; V was cut back by 6 bases and J by 6 bases. The CDR3 loop spans 16 amino acids. The germline gives CDR1 MNHNS, CDR2 SASEGT. Written as DNA, the CDR3 is TGTGCCAGCAGGGAGAGACTAGCGGGGGGGCCGGATACGCAGTATTTT. Protein product: CASRERLAGGPDTQYF.

This clonotype was detected ten times or more. The chain joins TRBV12-3 or TRBV12-4 to TRBJ2-7; 12 bases line up with TRBD1. Trimming removed 5 bases from V and 2 bases from J; junction bases left unmatched: 10. The CDR3 loop spans 17 amino acids. CDR3 residues: CASSPVGTGGLTYEQYF. CDR3 nucleotides: TGTGCCAGCAGTCCTGTGGGGACAGGGGGCTTGACCTACGAGCAGTACTTC.

This clonotype was counted at least ten times. The chain couples TRBV7-9 to TRBJ1-5; weak D call: TRBD1 (5 bases). Germline CDR1 and CDR2: SEHNR and FQNEAQ (reference sequence). The CDR3 runs 17 residues. The V end was cut by 1 base, the J end by 2 bases, with 15 bases between. This CDR3 is CASSLGWDHLGNQPQHF. The CDR3, as DNA: TGTGCCAGCAGCTTAGGTTGGGACCATCTTGGCAATCAGCCCCAGCATTTT.

The J gene is TRBJ2-1, the V gene TRBV7-2; 16 nucleotides line up with TRBD2. CDR1 is SGHTA and CDR2 is FQGNSA in the germline V gene. The J segment lost 5 bases and the V segment lost 3 bases, leaving 4 bases of the junction unmatched. The CDR3 totals 17 residues. The CDR3: CASSLGLAGGPHNEQFF. CDR3 coding DNA: TGTGCCAGCAGCTTGGGACTAGCGGGGGGGCCCCACAATGAGCAGTTCTTC.

This clonotype was seen many times. This rearrangement joins TRBV5-1 to TRBJ2-3; D remains ambiguous. The ends were cut back, 3 bases at V and 1 base at J, with 12 bases in the middle. CDR1 SGHRS and CDR2 YFSETQ come from the germline V gene. The CDR3 loop spans 15 amino acids. The chain's CDR3 is CASSSTAPGTDTQYF. Written as DNA, the CDR3 is TGCGCCAGCAGCTCTACGGCTCCTGGCACAGATACGCAGTATTTT.

This clonotype was detected many times. V gene TRBV20-1 combines with J gene TRBJ1-2; possibly TRBD1 for D (5 bases). Germline CDR1 is DFQATT and CDR2 is SNEGSKA (reference sequence). The germline V and J ends were trimmed by 6 bases and 4 bases, with 21 bases remaining between them. The CDR3 is made up of 15 amino acids. CDR3 in amino acids: CSAQVGFAGTYGYTF. In DNA, the CDR3 is TGCAGTGCCCAGGTCGGATTTGCCGGGACCTATGGCTACACCTTC.

This clonotype was observed many times. The CDR3 loop reads CASSLRDRGLYEQYF. The CDR3 nucleotides read TGCGCCAGCAGCCTCCGGGACAGGGGGCTTTACGAGCAGTACTTC. The V and J genes are TRBV4-1 and TRBJ2-7, with 12 bases fitting TRBD1. CDR1 and CDR2 from the germline V gene are MGHRA and YSYEKL. There are 15 residues in the CDR3. J gave up 4 bases and V 4 bases, and 5 bases lay outside the gene matches.

Many counts were recorded for this clonotype. This chain connects TRBV24-1 to TRBJ1-1, with D unresolved. This CDR3 region has 12 residues. The germline V gene has CDR1 KGHDR and CDR2 SFDVKD. V was pared by 3 bases and J by 8 bases, with 9 bases between. The CDR3 protein is CATSDDIGEAFF. CDR3 sequence (DNA): TGTGCCACCAGTGATGACATAGGCGAAGCTTTCTTT.

This clonotype was observed at least ten times. The V and J genes are TRBV29-1 and TRBJ2-2; D is undetermined. V dropped 4 bases and J dropped 2 bases, with 8 bases sitting between them. CDR1 and CDR2 (germline): SQVTM, ANQGSEA. The CDR3 covers 13 residues. CDR3 DNA sequence: TGCAGCGTTGGGCTAGTAAACACCGGGGAGCTGTTTTTT. Its translation is CSVGLVNTGELFF.